These T cell receptor beta chains were read from a single sample in a study of response to subunit inactivated influenza vaccine. TCRdb analysed the RT-PCR reads with MiXCR anew, one entry per CDR3 protein. The table has approximately 530,000 distinct CDR3 sequences, approximately 12% seen once. The material sequenced was PBMCs from blood, taken 40 to 50 days after vaccination. These receptors originate from a man in his fifties who received an inactivated influenza vaccine. Both conserved end residues are part of each CDR3. Each record gives: D gene, V gene, clone size, J gene, CDR3 length, CDR3 protein, CDR3 DNA. D genes are given only for firm matches. For some rows the clone size is stated as once, few or many, or as a class when expanded; others skip it.

.	TRBV11-1	many	TRBJ1-5	13	CASSLNNDQPQHF	TGTGCCAGCAGCCTAAATAATGATCAGCCCCAGCATTTT
.	TRBV20-1	many	TRBJ2-7	13	CSARGARQNEQYF	TGCAGTGCTAGAGGAGCCAGGCAAAACGAGCAGTACTTC
.	TRBV7-8	few	TRBJ2-1	12	CASTPGVNEQFF	TGTGCCAGCACCCCAGGGGTGAATGAGCAGTTCTTC
.	TRBV9	few	TRBJ2-1	15	CASSQWGSSYNEQFF	TGTGCCAGCAGCCAGTGGGGGAGCTCCTACAATGAGCAGTTCTTC
.	TRBV29-1	.	TRBJ2-5	12	CSVEGGPETQYF	TGCAGCGTTGAAGGGGGACCTGAGACCCAGTACTTC
.	TRBV6-2/TRBV6-3	.	TRBJ1-5	12	CASMDSPGPQHF	TGTGCCAGCATGGACAGCCCAGGCCCCCAGCATTTT
TRBD1	TRBV3-1	.	TRBJ2-5	15	CATDSVGQGMGTQYF	TGTGCCACCGATTCTGTAGGACAGGGCATGGGGACCCAGTACTTC
.	TRBV7-9	few	TRBJ1-1	16	CASSDYPGQVGTEAFF	TGTGCCAGCAGCGATTACCCGGGACAAGTTGGAACTGAAGCTTTCTTT
.	TRBV7-2	many	TRBJ2-2	15	CASSSRFANTGELFF	TGTGCCAGCAGCTCCAGGTTCGCGAACACCGGGGAGCTGTTTTTT
.	TRBV5-4	.	TRBJ2-5	13	CASSMGSGKTQYF	TGTGCCAGCAGCATGGGGTCGGGAAAGACCCAGTACTTC
.	TRBV5-6	few	TRBJ2-7	15	CASSRYLEAFYEQYF	TGTGCCAGCAGCCGTTACCTGGAGGCTTTCTACGAGCAGTACTTC
.	TRBV5-4	few	TRBJ1-2	13	CASRPFGQSGYTF	TGTGCCAGCAGACCCTTCGGACAGTCTGGCTACACCTTC
TRBD2	TRBV6-2/TRBV6-3	few	TRBJ2-7	16	CASRTTPSGGGNEQYF	TGTGCCAGCAGGACCACGCCTAGCGGGGGAGGAAACGAGCAGTACTTC
TRBD1	TRBV7-2	few	TRBJ2-1	14	CASSWTGTYNEQFF	TGTGCCAGCAGCTGGACAGGCACATACAATGAGCAGTTCTTC
.	TRBV6-2/TRBV6-3	few	TRBJ2-3	17	CASSYPTDSFLTDTQYF	TGTGCCAGCAGTTACCCAACGGACAGTTTTCTCACAGATACGCAGTATTTT
.	TRBV5-5	few	TRBJ2-1	15	CASSLLDRGNNEQFF	TGTGCCAGCAGCTTGTTGGACCGCGGGAACAATGAGCAGTTCTTC
TRBD2	TRBV6-2/TRBV6-3	.	TRBJ2-1	17	CASSAAAGLAAYNEQFF	TGTGCCAGCAGTGCCGCGGCGGGACTAGCAGCCTACAATGAGCAGTTCTTC
TRBD1	TRBV12-3/TRBV12-4	many	TRBJ2-5	15	CASSLSGRGKETQYF	TGTGCCAGCAGTTTGTCAGGCAGGGGGAAAGAGACCCAGTACTTC
TRBD2	TRBV5-1	many	TRBJ2-3	15	CASSSGLAGADTQYF	TGCGCCAGCAGCTCGGGACTAGCGGGAGCAGATACGCAGTATTTT
.	TRBV20-1	.	TRBJ1-1	13	CSALDSFNTEAFF	TGCAGTGCCCTAGACAGCTTTAACACTGAAGCTTTCTTT
TRBD2	TRBV7-9	.	TRBJ2-7	17	CASSPRNPGLAGDEQYF	TGTGCCAGCAGCCCGAGGAACCCGGGACTAGCGGGAGATGAGCAGTACTTC
.	TRBV18	few	TRBJ2-7	14	CASSPLASSYEQYF	TGTGCCAGCTCACCATTGGCCAGCTCCTACGAGCAGTACTTC
.	TRBV24-1	few	TRBJ2-5	13	CATSDFTMETQYF	TGTGCCACCAGTGATTTTACAATGGAGACCCAGTACTTC
.	TRBV5-8	few	TRBJ2-5	16	CASSRTPTGLEETQYF	TGTGCCAGCAGCAGAACCCCGACAGGCCTTGAAGAGACCCAGTACTTC
TRBD1	TRBV6-1	many	TRBJ2-7	15	CASNRTPGQGYEQYF	TGTGCCAGCAACAGAACCCCGGGACAGGGCTACGAGCAGTACTTC
.	TRBV5-4	.	TRBJ1-6	14	CASSYRVSNSPLHF	TGTGCCAGCAGCTACAGAGTATCAAATTCACCCCTCCACTTT
TRBD2	TRBV20-1	.	TRBJ2-7	13	CSAVAGGRYEQYF	TGCAGTGCTGTAGCGGGGGGGCGGTACGAGCAGTACTTC
TRBD1	TRBV5-1	few	TRBJ2-1	15	CASSTQGSSVNEQFF	TGCGCCAGCAGCACACAGGGGTCGTCAGTCAATGAGCAGTTCTTC
TRBD2	TRBV24-1	few	TRBJ2-1	15	CATSDLGRGAGEQFF	TGTGCCACCAGTGATTTAGGGCGGGGGGCAGGAGAGCAGTTCTTC
.	TRBV6-5	.	TRBJ2-3	14	CASSYSPVADTQYF	TGTGCCAGCAGTTACTCCCCAGTTGCAGATACGCAGTATTTT
.	TRBV12-3/TRBV12-4	many	TRBJ2-6	13	CASTLSGANVLTF	TGTGCCAGCACTCTCTCTGGGGCCAACGTCCTGACTTTC
.	TRBV27	.	TRBJ1-4	15	CASSPYGTGRGKLFF	TGTGCCAGCAGTCCATATGGGACGGGCAGAGGAAAACTGTTTTTT
TRBD1	TRBV5-1	.	TRBJ2-3	16	CASSLGDRSNTDTQYF	TGCGCCAGCAGCTTGGGGGACAGGTCAAACACAGATACGCAGTATTTT
.	TRBV28	.	TRBJ1-2	12	CASNTGNYGYTF	TGTGCCAGCAACACTGGGAACTATGGCTACACCTTC
TRBD1	TRBV18	many	TRBJ2-3	16	CASSPRQGSITDTQYF	TGTGCCAGCTCACCTCGACAGGGCTCCATCACAGATACGCAGTATTTT